Listed below are T cell receptor beta chains from one sample, sequenced in a study of blood T cells in healthy people across ages. One entry per CDR3 protein results from TCRdb running MiXCR on the 5' RACE reads. The sample carries 710,000 or so distinct CDR3 sequences, 20% to 25% recorded once. Sequenced sample: blood. The receptors here all came from a man aged 70 or older in good health. Both conserved end residues are part of each CDR3. The order of the fields is clone size, V gene, J gene, D gene, CDR3 protein, CDR3 DNA. The D gene is left open where the match is weak. Size tells how often a clone was seen (once, few, many) or the class of an expanded clone, and some rows leave it out.

>few|TRBV19|TRBJ1-1|.
CASSVYREGTEAFF
TGTGCCAGTAGTGTCTACAGGGAGGGCACTGAAGCTTTCTTT
>.|TRBV12-3/TRBV12-4|TRBJ2-3|.
CASSLSLTGTDTQYF
TGTGCCAGCAGTTTAAGCCTGACAGGCACAGATACGCAGTATTTT
>few|TRBV20-1|TRBJ1-1|.
CSARDPLQPQSSGAFF
TGCAGTGCTAGAGATCCCTTGCAACCCCAGTCTTCTGGAGCTTTCTTT
>few|TRBV5-1|TRBJ2-1|.
CASSLPGPYNEQFF
TGCGCCAGCAGCTTACCGGGACCCTACAATGAGCAGTTCTTC
>.|TRBV27|TRBJ2-3|.
CASSLRQLSTDTQYF
TGTGCCAGCAGTTTAAGGCAACTTAGCACAGATACGCAGTATTTT
>.|TRBV5-1|TRBJ2-3|.
CASTPGKDTQYF
TGCGCCAGTACCCCAGGGAAAGATACGCAGTATTTT
>few|TRBV19|TRBJ2-7|.
CASSAHPGRSYEQYF
TGTGCCAGTAGTGCCCACCCCGGGAGATCCTACGAGCAGTACTTC
>few|TRBV5-1|TRBJ2-1|.
CASSFGPNEQFF
TGCGCCAGCAGCTTTGGACCCAATGAGCAGTTCTTC
>.|TRBV20-1|TRBJ2-3|TRBD2
CSARDGGGGRTDTQYF
TGCAGCGCTAGAGACGGGGGGGGAGGACGCACAGATACGCAGTATTTT
>few|TRBV12-3/TRBV12-4|TRBJ1-2|TRBD1
CASTKPGTGRIQNGYTF
TGTGCCAGCACAAAACCTGGGACAGGGAGAATCCAAAATGGCTACACCTTC
>.|TRBV4-2|TRBJ2-3|TRBD1
CASSQGGQGRTDTQYF
TGTGCCAGCAGCCAAGGTGGACAGGGTCGCACAGATACGCAGTATTTT
>.|TRBV4-1|TRBJ2-1|.
CASSQTGALGSYNEQFF
TGCGCCAGCAGCCAAACCGGGGCCCTGGGCTCCTACAATGAGCAGTTCTTC
>.|TRBV20-1|TRBJ1-4|.
CSVFTGSGTTNEKLFF
TGCAGTGTATTCACAGGGTCGGGGACAACTAATGAAAAACTGTTTTTT
>.|TRBV29-1|TRBJ2-5|TRBD2
CSAKGLTGQETQYF
TGCAGCGCCAAGGGACTAACGGGGCAAGAGACCCAGTACTTC
>few|TRBV12-3/TRBV12-4|TRBJ1-2|.
CASSFRRETGGYTF
TGTGCCAGCAGTTTTAGGAGGGAGACGGGCGGCTACACCTTC
>few|TRBV7-8|TRBJ2-5|.
CASSASISSPPQYF
TGTGCCAGCAGCGCATCGATTAGTTCCCCTCCCCAGTACTTC
>.|TRBV15|TRBJ2-6|.
CATSRDLEAGANVLTF
TGTGCCACCAGCAGAGATCTGGAGGCTGGGGCCAACGTCCTGACTTTC
>.|TRBV7-9|TRBJ2-3|TRBD1
CASSKDRAGYGTDTQYF
TGTGCCAGCAGCAAAGACAGGGCCGGGTATGGCACAGATACGCAGTATTTT
>.|TRBV7-9|TRBJ2-3|.
CASIRIGDRDTQYF
TGTGCCAGCATTCGAATTGGGGATCGGGATACGCAGTATTTT
>once|TRBV5-1|TRBJ2-3|.
CASGRTLGLMEGTDTQYF
TGCGCCAGCGGCCGTACCTTAGGCCTTATGGAGGGCACAGATACGCAGTATTTT
>.|TRBV20-1|TRBJ2-3|.
CSASLMGSTDTQYF
TGCAGTGCTAGCCTGATGGGGAGCACAGATACGCAGTATTTT
>many|TRBV12-3/TRBV12-4|TRBJ2-7|.
CASSPQVDEQYF
TGTGCCAGCAGTCCCCAGGTAGACGAGCAGTACTTC
>.|TRBV10-3|TRBJ2-5|TRBD1
CAISGTGVETQYF
TGTGCCATCAGTGGTACAGGGGTAGAGACCCAGTACTTC
>few|TRBV6-2/TRBV6-3|TRBJ2-5|TRBD2
CASSGLTRGRTETQYF
TGTGCCAGCAGTGGCCTCACTCGCGGGAGAACCGAGACCCAGTACTTC
>.|TRBV5-1|TRBJ2-1|TRBD2
CASSLGAGERYNEQFF
TGCGCCAGCAGCTTGGGGGCGGGAGAGCGCTACAATGAGCAGTTCTTC
>few|TRBV25-1|TRBJ2-1|.
CASSAIDEQFF
TGTGCCAGCAGTGCCATTGATGAGCAGTTCTTC
>.|TRBV2|TRBJ2-1|.
CASGGTGMNEQFF
TGTGCCAGCGGCGGTACAGGGATGAATGAGCAGTTCTTC
>.|TRBV5-1|TRBJ2-2|.
CASSWGASANTGELFF
TGCGCCAGCAGCTGGGGGGCAAGCGCGAACACCGGGGAGCTGTTTTTT
>few|TRBV7-3|TRBJ2-3|TRBD2
CASSSSGTSTDTQYF
TGTGCCAGCAGCTCTAGCGGGACTAGCACAGATACGCAGTATTTT